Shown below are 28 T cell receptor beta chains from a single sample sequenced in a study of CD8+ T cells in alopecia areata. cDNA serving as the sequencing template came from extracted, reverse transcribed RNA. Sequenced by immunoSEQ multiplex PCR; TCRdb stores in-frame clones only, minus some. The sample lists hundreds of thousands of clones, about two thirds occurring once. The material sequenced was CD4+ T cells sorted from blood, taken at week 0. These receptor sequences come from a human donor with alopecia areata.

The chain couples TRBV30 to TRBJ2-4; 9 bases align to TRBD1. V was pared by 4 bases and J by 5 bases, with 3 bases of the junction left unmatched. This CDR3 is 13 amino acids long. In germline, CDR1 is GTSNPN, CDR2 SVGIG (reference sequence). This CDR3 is CAWTTGGENIQYF. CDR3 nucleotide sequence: TGTGCCTGGACCACAGGGGGCGAAAACATTCAGTACTTC.

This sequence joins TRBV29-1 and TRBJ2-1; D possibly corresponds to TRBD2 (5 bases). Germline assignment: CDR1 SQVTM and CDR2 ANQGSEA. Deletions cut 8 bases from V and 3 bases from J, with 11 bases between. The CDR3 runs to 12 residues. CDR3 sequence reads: CSLTRGYNEQFF. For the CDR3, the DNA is TGCAGCCTCACTAGAGGCTACAATGAGCAGTTCTTC.

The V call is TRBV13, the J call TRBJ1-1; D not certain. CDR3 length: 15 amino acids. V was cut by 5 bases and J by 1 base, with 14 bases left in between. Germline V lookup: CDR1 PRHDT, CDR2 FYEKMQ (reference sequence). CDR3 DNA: TGTGCCAGCAGCCTGCCCCCTCAGGCGAACACTGAAGCTTTCTTT. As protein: CASSLPPQANTEAFF.

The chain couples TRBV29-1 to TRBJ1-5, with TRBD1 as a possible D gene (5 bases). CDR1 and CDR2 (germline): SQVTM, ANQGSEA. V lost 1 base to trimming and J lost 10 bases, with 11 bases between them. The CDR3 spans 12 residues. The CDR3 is CSVEGGGGPQHF. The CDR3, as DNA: TGCAGCGTTGAAGGGGGCGGGGGACCCCAGCATTTT.

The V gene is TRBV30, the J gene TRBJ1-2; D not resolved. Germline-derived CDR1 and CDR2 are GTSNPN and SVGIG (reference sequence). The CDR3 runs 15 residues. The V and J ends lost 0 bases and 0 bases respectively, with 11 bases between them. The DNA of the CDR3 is TGTGCCTGGAGTGTAGCATCGGGAGCTAACTATGGCTACACCTTC. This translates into CAWSVASGANYGYTF.

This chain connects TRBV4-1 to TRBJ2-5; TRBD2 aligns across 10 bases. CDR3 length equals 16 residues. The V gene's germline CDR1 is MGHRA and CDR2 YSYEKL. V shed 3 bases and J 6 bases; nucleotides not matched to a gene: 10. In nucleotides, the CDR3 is TGCGCCAGCAGCCATGACGGAGCGGGGGGGCAGCAGACCCAGTACTTC. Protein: CASSHDGAGGQQTQYF.

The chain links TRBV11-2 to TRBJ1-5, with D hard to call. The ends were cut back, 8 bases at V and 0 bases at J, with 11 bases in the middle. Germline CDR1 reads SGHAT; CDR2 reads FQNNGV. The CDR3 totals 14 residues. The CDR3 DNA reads TGTGCCAGCTCCGGGTTAAGTAGCAATCAGCCCCAGCATTTT. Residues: CASSGLSSNQPQHF.

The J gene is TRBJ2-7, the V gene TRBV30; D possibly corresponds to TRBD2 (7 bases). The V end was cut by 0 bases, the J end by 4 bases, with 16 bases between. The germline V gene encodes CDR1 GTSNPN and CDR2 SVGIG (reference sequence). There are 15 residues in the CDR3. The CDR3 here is CAWSVGGGIVYEQYF. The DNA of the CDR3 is TGTGCCTGGAGTGTAGGGGGGGGTATCGTGTACGAGCAGTACTTC. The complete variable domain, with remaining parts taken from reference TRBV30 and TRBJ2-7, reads SQTIHQWPATLVQPVGSPLSLECTVEGTSNPNLYWYRQAAGRGLQLLFYSVGIGQISSEVPQNLSASRPQDRQFILSSKKLLLSDSGFYLCAWSVGGGIVYEQYFGPGTRLTVT.

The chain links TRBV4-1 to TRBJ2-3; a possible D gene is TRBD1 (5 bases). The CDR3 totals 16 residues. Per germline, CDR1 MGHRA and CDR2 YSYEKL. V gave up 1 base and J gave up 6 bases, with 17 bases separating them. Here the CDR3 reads CASSQVHGQGSDTQYF. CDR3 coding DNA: TGCGCCAGCAGCCAAGTACACGGGCAGGGATCGGATACGCAGTATTTT.

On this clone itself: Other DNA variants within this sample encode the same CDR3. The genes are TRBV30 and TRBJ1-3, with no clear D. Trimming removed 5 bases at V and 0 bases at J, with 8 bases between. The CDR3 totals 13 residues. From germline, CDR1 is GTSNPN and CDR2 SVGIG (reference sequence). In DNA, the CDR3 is TGTGCCTGGTCCCCAAACTCTGGAAACACCATATATTTT. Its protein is CAWSPNSGNTIYF.

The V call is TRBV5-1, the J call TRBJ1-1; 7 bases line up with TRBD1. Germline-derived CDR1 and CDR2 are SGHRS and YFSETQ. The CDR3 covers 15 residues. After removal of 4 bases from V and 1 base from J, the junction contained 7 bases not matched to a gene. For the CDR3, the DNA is TGCGCCAGCAGCACCCGACAGGGTGCGAACACTGAAGCTTTCTTT. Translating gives CASSTRQGANTEAFF.

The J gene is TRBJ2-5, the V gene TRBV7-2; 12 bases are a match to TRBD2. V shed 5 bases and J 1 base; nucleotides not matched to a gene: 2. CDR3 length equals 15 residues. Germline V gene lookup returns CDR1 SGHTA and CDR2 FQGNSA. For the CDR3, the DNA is TGTGCCAGCAGCCCACTAGCGGGGGGCCAAGAGACCCAGTACTTC. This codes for CASSPLAGGQETQYF.

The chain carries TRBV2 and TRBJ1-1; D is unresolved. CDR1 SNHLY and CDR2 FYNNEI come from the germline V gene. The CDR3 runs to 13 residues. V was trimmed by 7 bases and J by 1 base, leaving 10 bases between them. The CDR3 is CASTAGRNTEAFF. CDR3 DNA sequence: TGTGCCAGCACAGCAGGAAGGAACACTGAAGCTTTCTTT.

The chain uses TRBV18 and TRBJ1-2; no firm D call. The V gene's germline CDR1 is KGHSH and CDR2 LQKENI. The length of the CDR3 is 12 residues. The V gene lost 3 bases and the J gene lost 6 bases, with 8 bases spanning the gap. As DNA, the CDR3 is TGTGCCAGCTCACCGGTAGAAGATGGCTACACCTTC. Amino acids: CASSPVEDGYTF.

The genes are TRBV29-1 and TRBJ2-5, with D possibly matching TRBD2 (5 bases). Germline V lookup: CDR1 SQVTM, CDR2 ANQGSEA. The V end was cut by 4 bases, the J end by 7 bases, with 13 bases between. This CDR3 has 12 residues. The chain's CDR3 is CSVAKGAGTQYF. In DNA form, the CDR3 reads TGCAGCGTTGCGAAAGGCGCGGGGACCCAGTACTTC.

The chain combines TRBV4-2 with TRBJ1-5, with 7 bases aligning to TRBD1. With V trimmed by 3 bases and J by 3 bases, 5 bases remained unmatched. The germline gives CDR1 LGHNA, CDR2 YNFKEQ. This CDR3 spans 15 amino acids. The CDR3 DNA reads TGTGCCAGCAGCCATAAACAGGGGTTCAATCAGCCCCAGCATTTT. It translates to CASSHKQGFNQPQHF.

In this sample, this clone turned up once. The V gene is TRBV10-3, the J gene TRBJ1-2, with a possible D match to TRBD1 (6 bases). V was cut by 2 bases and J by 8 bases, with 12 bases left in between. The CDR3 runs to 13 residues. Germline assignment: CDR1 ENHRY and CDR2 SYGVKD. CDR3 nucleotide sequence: TGTGCCATCAGTGAGATGGACAGTGGCGGCTACACCTTC. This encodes CAISEMDSGGYTF.

DNA for the CDR3: TGTGCCGTCCCGTTGGGGTATGGCTACACCTTC. Amino acid sequence: CAVPLGYGYTF. V usage is TRBV30 and J usage is TRBJ1-2; D not certain. Germline CDR1 GTSNPN, CDR2 SVGIG (reference sequence). The CDR3 totals 11 residues. V was pared by 8 bases and J by 5 bases, with 12 bases between. Drawing the rest from reference TRBV30 and TRBJ1-2, the complete variable domain is SQTIHQWPATLVQPVGSPLSLECTVEGTSNPNLYWYRQAAGRGLQLLFYSVGIGQISSEVPQNLSASRPQDRQFILSSKKLLLSDSGFYLCAVPLGYGYTFGSGTRLTVV.

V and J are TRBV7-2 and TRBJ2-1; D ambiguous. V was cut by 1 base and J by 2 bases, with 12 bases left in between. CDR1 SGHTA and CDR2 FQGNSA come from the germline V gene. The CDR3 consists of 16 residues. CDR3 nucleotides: TGTGCCAGCAGCTTAGAGGGCAGATTGGCCTACAATGAGCAGTTCTTC. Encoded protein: CASSLEGRLAYNEQFF. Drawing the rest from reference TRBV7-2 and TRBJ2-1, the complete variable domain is GAGVSQSPSNKVTEKGKDVELRCDPISGHTALYWYRQSLGQGLEFLIYFQGNSAPDKSGLPSDRFSAERTGGSVSTLTIQRTQQEDSAVYLCASSLEGRLAYNEQFFGPGTRLTVL.

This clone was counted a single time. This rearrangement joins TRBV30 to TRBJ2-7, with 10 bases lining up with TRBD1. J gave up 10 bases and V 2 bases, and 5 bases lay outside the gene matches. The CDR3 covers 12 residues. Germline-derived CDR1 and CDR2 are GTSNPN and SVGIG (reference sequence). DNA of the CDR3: TGTGCCTGGAGTCAGGGACAGGGGAAACAGTACTTC. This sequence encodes CAWSQGQGKQYF.

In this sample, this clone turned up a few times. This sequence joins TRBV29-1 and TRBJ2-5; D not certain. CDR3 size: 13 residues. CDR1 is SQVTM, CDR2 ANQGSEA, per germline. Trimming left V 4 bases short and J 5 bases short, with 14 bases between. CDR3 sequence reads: CSVVGGRQETQYF. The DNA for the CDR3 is TGCAGCGTTGTGGGTGGGCGCCAGGAGACCCAGTACTTC.

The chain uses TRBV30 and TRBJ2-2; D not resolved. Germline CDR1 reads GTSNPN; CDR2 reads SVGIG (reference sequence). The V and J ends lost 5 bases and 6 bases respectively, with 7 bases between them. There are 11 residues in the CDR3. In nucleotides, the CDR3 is TGTGCCTGGGGGCGTCCCGGGGAGCTGTTTTTT. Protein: CAWGRPGELFF.

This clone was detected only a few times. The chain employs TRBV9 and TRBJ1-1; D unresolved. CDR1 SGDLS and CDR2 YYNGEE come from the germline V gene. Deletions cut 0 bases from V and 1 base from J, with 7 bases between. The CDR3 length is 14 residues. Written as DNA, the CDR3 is TGTGCCAGCAGCGTAGTACCGACGAACACTGAAGCTTTCTTT. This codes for CASSVVPTNTEAFF.

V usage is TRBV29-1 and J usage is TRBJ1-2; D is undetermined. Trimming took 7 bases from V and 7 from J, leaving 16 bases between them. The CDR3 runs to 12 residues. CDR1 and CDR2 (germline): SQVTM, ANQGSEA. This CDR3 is CSDLGPRGGYTF. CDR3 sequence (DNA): TGCAGCGACCTCGGGCCCCGGGGTGGCTACACCTTC.

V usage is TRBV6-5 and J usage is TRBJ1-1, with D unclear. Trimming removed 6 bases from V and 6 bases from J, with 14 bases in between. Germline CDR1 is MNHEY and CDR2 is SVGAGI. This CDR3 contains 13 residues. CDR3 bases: TGTGCCAGCAGATTACTACCGGGAGCTGAAGCTTTCTTT. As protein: CASRLLPGAEAFF.

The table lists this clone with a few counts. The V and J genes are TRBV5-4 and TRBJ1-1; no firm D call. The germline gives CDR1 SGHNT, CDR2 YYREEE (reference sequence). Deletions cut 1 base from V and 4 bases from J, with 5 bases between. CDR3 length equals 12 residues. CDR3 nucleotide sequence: TGTGCCAGCAGCTTGCCGCCCACTGAAGCTTTCTTT. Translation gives CASSLPPTEAFF.

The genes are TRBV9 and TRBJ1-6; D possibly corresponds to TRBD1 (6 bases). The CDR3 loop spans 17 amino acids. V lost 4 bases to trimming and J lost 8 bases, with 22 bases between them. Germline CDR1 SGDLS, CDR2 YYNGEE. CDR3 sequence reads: CASSPRGADRPYSPLHF. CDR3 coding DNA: TGTGCCAGCAGCCCGAGGGGGGCGGATAGGCCTTATTCACCCCTCCACTTT. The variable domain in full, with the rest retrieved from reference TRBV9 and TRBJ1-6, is DSGVTQTPKHLITATGQRVTLRCSPRSGDLSVYWYQQSLDQGLQFLIQYYNGEERAKGNILERFSAQQFPDLHSELNLSSLELGDSALYFCASSPRGADRPYSPLHFGNGTRLTVT.

The CDR3 sequence: CSFWAGAVNTEAFF. The CDR3 bases are TGCAGCTTCTGGGCAGGGGCCGTGAACACTGAAGCTTTCTTT. This sequence joins TRBV29-1 and TRBJ1-1; a possible D gene is TRBD1 (6 bases). The CDR3 runs to 14 residues. V lost 8 bases and J 0 bases, leaving 16 bases between the germline ends. CDR1 and CDR2 (germline): SQVTM, ANQGSEA.